This entry is about one TCR beta chain. Seattle participants joined during active infection and were tracked over time. Only in-frame clones appear in the TCRdb table, and some are missing; sequencing was by immunoSEQ multiplex PCR. The table shows 300,000 to 400,000 clones, with about nine tenths occurring only once. These data are taken from a study of blood T cell repertoires in COVID-19. Across the study: Both acute and convalescent COVID-19 samples were obtained from the United States, Italy and Spain.

The CDR3 is 17 amino acids. The germline CDR1 and CDR2 sequences are GTSNPN and SVGIG (reference sequence). Trimming removed 3 bases from V and 0 bases from J, with 15 bases in between. The chain joins TRBV30 to TRBJ1-6, with D hard to call. The clonotype originates from a woman in her twenties or thirties with COVID-19, enrolled during active disease. Source material: peripheral blood. The CDR3 coding sequence is TGTGCCTGGAGGAGGGAAGGAAAAAGCTCCTATAATTCACCCCTCCACTTT. It is translated as CAWRREGKSSYNSPLHF.